Presented here are 2 T cell receptor beta chains from one specimen sequenced in a study of Graves' ophthalmopathy and Graves' hyperthyroidism. Transcripts of RNA were the source for amplifying TCR beta CDR3 regions. First-round RT-PCR with HTBI primers preceded a second-round multiplex PCR. Via MiXCR, TCRdb re-called the multiplex PCR reads, giving one row per CDR3 protein. The sample records about 480,000 distinct CDR3 sequences, 14% being singletons. Sequenced material: blood. The receptors were gathered from a woman younger than 45 with Graves' ophthalmopathy.

Note on this clonotype: This could be a read error, since a much larger clone is one nucleotide away. V usage is TRBV29-1 and J usage is TRBJ1-2, with 9 nucleotides matching TRBD1. Per germline, CDR1 SQVTM and CDR2 ANQGSEA. The CDR3 runs to 15 residues. The CDR3: CSAPRTGGISYGFTF. The CDR3 DNA follows: TGCAGCGCCCCCCGCACAGGGGGCATCAGCTATGGCTTCACCTTC.

Ten or more counts support this clonotype. The chain employs TRBV15 and TRBJ1-2; D remains ambiguous. V was shortened by 0 bases and J by 2 bases, with 10 bases between the two germline ends. Germline-derived CDR1 and CDR2 are LNHNV and YYDKDF (reference sequence). This CDR3 has 15 residues. The CDR3 region has the DNA TGTGCCACCAGCAGAGAAAGGAACGGGAACTATGGCTACACCTTC. It codes for CATSRERNGNYGYTF.